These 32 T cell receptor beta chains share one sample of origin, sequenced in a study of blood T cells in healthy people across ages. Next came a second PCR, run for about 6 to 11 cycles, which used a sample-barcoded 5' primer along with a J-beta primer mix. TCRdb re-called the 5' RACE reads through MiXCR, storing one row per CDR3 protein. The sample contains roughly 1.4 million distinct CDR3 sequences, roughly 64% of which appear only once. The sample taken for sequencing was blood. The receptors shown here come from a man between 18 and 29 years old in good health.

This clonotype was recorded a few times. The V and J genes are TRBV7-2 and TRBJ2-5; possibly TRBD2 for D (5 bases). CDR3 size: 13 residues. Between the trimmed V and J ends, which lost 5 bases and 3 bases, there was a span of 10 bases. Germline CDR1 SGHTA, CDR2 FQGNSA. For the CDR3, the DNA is TGTGCCAGCAGCCCCGGGAACGAAGAGACCCAGTACTTC. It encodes CASSPGNEETQYF.

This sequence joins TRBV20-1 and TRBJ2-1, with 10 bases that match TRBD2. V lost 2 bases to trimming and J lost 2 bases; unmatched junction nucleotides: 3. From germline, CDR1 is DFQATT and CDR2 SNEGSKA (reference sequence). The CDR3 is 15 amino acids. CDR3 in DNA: TGCAGTGCTAGAAGCGGGAGGGACCCCTACAATGAGCAGTTCTTC. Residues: CSARSGRDPYNEQFF.

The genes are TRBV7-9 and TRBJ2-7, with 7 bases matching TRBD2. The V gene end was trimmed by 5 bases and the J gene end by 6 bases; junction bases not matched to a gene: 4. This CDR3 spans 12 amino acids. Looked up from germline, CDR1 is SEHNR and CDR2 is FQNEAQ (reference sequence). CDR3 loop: CASSNLAAEQYF. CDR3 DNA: TGTGCCAGCAGCAACCTAGCGGCCGAGCAGTACTTC.

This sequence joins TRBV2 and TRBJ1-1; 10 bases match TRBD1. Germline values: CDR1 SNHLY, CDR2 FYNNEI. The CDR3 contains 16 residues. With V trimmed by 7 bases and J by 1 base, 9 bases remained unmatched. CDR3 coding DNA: TGTGCCAGCATTAGCCGGGACAGGGGTACGAACACTGAAGCTTTCTTT. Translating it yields CASISRDRGTNTEAFF.

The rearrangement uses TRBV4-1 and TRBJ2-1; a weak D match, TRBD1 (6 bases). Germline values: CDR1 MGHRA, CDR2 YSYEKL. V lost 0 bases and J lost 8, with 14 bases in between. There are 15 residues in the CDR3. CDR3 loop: CASSQESHRVDEQFF. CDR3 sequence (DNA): TGCGCCAGCAGCCAAGAATCGCACAGGGTTGATGAGCAGTTCTTC.

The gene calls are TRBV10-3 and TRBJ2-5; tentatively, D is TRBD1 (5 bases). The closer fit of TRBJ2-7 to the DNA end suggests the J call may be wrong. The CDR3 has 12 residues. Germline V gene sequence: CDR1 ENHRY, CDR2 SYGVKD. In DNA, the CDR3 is TGTGCCATCAGTGAGCAGGGCGACGAGCAGTACTTC. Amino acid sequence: CAISEQGDEQYF.

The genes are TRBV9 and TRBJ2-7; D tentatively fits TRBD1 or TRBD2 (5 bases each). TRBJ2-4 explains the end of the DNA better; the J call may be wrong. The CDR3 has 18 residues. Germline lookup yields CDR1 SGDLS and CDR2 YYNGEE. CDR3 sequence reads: CASSSGWQGPLAKNIQYF. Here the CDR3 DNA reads TGTGCCAGCAGCTCAGGGTGGCAGGGACCTTTAGCCAAAAACATTCAGTACTTC.

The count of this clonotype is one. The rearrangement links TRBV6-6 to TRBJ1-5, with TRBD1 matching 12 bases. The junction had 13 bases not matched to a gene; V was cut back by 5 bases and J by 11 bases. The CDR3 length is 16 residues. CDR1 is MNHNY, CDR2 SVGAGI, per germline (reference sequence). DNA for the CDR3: TGTGCCAGCAGTGGCGAAGACCGGGACAGGGGGCCGACCCAGCATTTT. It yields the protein CASSGEDRDRGPTQHF.

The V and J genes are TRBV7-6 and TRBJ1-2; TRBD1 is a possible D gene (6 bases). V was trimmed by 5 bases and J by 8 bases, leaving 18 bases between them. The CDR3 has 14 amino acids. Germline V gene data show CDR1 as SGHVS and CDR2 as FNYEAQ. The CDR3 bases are TGTGCCAGCAGCCCAGCTCAGGGGCTGGAGGGCTACACCTTC. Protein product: CASSPAQGLEGYTF.

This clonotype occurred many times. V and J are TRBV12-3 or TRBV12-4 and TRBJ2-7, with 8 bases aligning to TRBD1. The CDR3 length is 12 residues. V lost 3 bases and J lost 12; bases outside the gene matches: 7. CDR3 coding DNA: TGTGCCAGCAGTTTGGGACAGGCCCCGAGGTACTTC. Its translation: CASSLGQAPRYF.

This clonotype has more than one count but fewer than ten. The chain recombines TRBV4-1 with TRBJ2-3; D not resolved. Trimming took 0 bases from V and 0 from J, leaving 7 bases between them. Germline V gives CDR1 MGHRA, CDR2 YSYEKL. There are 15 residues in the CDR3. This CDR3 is CASSQDARSTDTQYF. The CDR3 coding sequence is TGCGCCAGCAGCCAAGATGCGCGGAGCACAGATACGCAGTATTTT.

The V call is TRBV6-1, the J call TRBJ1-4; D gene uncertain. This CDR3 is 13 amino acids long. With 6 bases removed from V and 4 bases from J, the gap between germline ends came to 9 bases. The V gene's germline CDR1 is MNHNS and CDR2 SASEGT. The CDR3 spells CASRQTYNEKLFF. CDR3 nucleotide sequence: TGTGCCAGCAGACAGACCTATAATGAAAAACTGTTTTTT.

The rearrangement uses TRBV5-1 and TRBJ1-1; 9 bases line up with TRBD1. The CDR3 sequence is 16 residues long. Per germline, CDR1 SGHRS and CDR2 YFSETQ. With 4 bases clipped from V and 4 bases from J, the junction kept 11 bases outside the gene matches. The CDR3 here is CASSPGQGRGVTEAFF. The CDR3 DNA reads TGCGCCAGCAGCCCAGGACAGGGGCGGGGGGTCACTGAAGCTTTCTTT.

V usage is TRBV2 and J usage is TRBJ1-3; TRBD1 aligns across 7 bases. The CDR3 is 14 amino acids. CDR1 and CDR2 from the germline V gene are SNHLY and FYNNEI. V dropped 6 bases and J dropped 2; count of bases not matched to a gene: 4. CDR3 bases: TGTGCCAGCAGACAGGGGAGAACTGGAAACACCATATATTTT. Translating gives CASRQGRTGNTIYF.

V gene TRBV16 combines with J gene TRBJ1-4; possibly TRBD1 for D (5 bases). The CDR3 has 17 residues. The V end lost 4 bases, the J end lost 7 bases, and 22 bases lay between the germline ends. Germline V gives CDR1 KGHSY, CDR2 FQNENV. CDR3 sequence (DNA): TGTGCCAGCAGCCGGGGGGGATTCGGCCCTAAACCTGAAAAACTGTTTTTT. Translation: CASSRGGFGPKPEKLFF.

The CDR3 reads CASSSRAGGTDTQYF. The CDR3 region has the DNA TGTGCCAGCAGCTCCAGAGCGGGGGGTACAGATACGCAGTATTTT. The chain recombines TRBV2 with TRBJ2-3, with 9 nucleotides matching TRBD2. CDR3 size: 15 residues. Germline CDR1 is SNHLY and CDR2 is FYNNEI. V trimming: 6 bases; J trimming: 3 bases; junction bases outside the gene matches: 7.

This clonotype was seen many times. The CDR3, as DNA: TGCAGCGTTGTGTCCCGAGCCAACGTCCTGACTTTC. The encoded protein is CSVVSRANVLTF. J is TRBJ2-6 and V is TRBV29-1; D is undetermined. Germline loops: CDR1 SQVTM, CDR2 ANQGSEA. The CDR3 covers 12 residues. V was clipped by 4 bases and J by 7 bases, with 8 bases between them. Based on the CDR3 plus reference TRBV29-1 and TRBJ2-6, the full variable domain is SAVISQKPSRDICQRGTSLTIQCQVDSQVTMMFWYRQQPGQSLTLIATANQGSEATYESGFVIDKFPISRPNLTFSTLTVSNMSPEDSSIYLCSVVSRANVLTFGAGSRLTVL.

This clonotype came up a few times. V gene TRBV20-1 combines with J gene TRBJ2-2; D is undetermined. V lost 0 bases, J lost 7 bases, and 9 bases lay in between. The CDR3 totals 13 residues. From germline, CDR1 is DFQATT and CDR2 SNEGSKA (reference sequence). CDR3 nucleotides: TGCAGTGCTAGAGATCGGATCATCGGGGAGCTGTTTTTT. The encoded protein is CSARDRIIGELFF.

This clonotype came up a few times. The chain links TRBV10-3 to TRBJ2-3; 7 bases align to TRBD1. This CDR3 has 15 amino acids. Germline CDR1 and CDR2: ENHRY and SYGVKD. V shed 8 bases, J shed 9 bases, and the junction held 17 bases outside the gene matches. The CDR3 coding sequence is TGTGCCATCCAACCGGGACAGCCAGATGTAGGAACGCAGTATTTT. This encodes CAIQPGQPDVGTQYF.

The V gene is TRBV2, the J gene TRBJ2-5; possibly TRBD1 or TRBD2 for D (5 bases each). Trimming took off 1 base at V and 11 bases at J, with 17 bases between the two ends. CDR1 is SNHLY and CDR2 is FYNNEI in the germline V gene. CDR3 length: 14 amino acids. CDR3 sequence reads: CASSEDRIIGEQYF. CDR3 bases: TGTGCCAGCAGTGAAGACAGGATCATAGGGGAGCAGTACTTC.

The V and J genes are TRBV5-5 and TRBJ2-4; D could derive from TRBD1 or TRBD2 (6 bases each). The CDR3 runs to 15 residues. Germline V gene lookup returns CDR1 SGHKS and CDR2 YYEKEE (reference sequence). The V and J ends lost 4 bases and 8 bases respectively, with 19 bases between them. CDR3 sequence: CASSNAGHPGDIQYF. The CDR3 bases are TGTGCCAGCAGCAACGCGGGACACCCGGGGGACATTCAGTACTTC.

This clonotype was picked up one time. Here the CDR3 reads CASSGRGLWEQYF. The DNA for the CDR3 is TGTGCCAGCAGTGGCCGGGGCCTTTGGGAACAGTACTTC. V and J are TRBV6-1 and TRBJ2-5; D is perhaps TRBD1 or TRBD2 (5 bases each). CDR3 size: 13 residues. Germline loops: CDR1 MNHNS, CDR2 SASEGT. The V end was cut by 4 bases, the J end by 11 bases, with 17 bases between.

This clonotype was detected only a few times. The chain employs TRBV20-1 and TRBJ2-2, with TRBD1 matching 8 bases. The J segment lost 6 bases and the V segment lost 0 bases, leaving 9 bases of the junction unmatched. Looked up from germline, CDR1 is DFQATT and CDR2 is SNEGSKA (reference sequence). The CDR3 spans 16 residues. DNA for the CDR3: TGCAGTGCTAGAGATCCCCCGACAGGGGTCGCCGGGGAGCTGTTTTTT. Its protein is CSARDPPTGVAGELFF.

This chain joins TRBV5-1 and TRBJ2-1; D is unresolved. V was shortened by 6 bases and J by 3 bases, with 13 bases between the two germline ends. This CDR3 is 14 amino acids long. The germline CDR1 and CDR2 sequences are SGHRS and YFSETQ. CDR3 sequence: CASKLGAGYNEQFF. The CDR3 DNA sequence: TGCGCCAGCAAGCTTGGAGCAGGCTACAATGAGCAGTTCTTC.

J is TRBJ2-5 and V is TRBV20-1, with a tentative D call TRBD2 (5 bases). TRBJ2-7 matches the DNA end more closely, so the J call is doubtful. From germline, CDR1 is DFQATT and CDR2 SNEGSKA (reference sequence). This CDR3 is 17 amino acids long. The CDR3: CSAREKERAAATYEQYF. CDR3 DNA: TGCAGTGCTAGAGAAAAGGAGAGAGCGGCAGCCACCTACGAGCAGTACTTC.

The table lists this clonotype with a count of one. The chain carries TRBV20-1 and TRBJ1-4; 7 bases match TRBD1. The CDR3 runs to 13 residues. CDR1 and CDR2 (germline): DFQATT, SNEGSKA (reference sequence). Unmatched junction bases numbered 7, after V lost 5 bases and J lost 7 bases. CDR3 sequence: CSAEAGGSEKLFF. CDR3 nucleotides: TGCAGTGCTGAGGCAGGGGGAAGTGAAAAACTGTTTTTT.

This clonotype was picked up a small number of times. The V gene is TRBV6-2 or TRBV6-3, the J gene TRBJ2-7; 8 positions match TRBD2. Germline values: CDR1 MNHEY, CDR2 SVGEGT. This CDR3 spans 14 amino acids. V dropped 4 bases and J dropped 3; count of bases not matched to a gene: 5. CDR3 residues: CASSSAGGNYEQYF. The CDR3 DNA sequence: TGTGCCAGCAGTTCCGCGGGGGGAAACTACGAGCAGTACTTC.

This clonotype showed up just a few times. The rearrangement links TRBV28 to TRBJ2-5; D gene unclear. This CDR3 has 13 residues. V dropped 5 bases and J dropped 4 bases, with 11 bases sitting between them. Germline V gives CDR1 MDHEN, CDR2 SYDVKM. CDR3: CASSPLDGETQYF. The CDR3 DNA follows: TGTGCCAGCAGTCCCCTGGACGGAGAGACCCAGTACTTC.

The CDR3 region has the DNA TGTGCCAGCAGCCCCCTTGGACTGGTAGTAGAAGATACGCAGTATTTT. It translates to CASSPLGLVVEDTQYF. The chain joins TRBV5-5 to TRBJ2-3, with D maybe TRBD2 (5 bases). Trimming pared 4 bases from V and 5 bases from J, leaving 20 bases between. Germline V gene sequence: CDR1 SGHKS, CDR2 YYEKEE (reference sequence). This CDR3 comprises 16 residues.

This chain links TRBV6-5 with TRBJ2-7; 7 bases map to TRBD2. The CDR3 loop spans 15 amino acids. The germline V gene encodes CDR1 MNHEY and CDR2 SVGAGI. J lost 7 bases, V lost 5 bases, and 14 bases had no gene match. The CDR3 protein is CASSHSSGNYNEQYF. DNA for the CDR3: TGTGCCAGCAGTCATTCTAGCGGAAACTACAATGAGCAGTACTTC.

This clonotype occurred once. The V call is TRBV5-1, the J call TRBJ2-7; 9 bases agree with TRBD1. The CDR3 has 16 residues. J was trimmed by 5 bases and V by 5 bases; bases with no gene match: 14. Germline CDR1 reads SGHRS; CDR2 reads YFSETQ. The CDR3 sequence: CASSIASGTGFNEQYF. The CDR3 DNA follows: TGCGCCAGCAGTATAGCCAGCGGGACAGGGTTTAACGAGCAGTACTTC. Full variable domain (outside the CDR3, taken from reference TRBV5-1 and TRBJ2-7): KAGVTQTPRYLIKTRGQQVTLSCSPISGHRSVSWYQQTPGQGLQFLFEYFSETQRNKGNFPGRFSGRQFSNSRSEMNVSTLELGDSALYLCASSIASGTGFNEQYFGPGTRLTVT.

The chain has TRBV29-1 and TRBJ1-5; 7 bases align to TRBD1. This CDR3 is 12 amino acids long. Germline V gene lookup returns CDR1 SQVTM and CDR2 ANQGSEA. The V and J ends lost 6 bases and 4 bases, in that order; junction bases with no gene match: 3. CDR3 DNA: TGCAGCGTCAAGGGGGCAAATCAGCCCCAGCATTTT. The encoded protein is CSVKGANQPQHF.